What follows are 26 T cell receptor beta chains derived from one specimen sequenced in a study of blood T cell repertoires in COVID-19 (dated by TCRdb to between 2020 and 2021). The library was built by means of the immunoSEQ multiplex PCR assay. TCRdb provides this immuneACCESS table in a form limited to in-frame rearrangements. Some clones are lacking; in checked studies, under half of them reflect an unresolved V gene, and why the rest are absent is not known. For this sample there are 65,000 to 95,000 clones; about 85% appear just once. The leading ten clones occupy over 15% of the sample. Sequencing was performed on peripheral blood. Receptors were obtained from a man older than 75 with active or convalescent COVID-19.

V usage is TRBV5-1 and J usage is TRBJ1-1, with 7 bases fitting TRBD1. This CDR3 spans 15 amino acids. The V segment lost 1 base and the J segment 6 bases; nucleotides outside the gene matches: 9. The V gene's germline CDR1 is SGHRS and CDR2 YFSETQ. CDR3 DNA: TGCGCCAGCAGCTTGCTCGTACAGGGGATGCCTGAAGCTTTCTTT. As protein: CASSLLVQGMPEAFF. Filled out from reference TRBV5-1 and TRBJ1-1, the complete variable domain reads KAGVTQTPRYLIKTRGQQVTLSCSPISGHRSVSWYQQTPGQGLQFLFEYFSETQRNKGNFPGRFSGRQFSNSRSEMNVSTLELGDSALYLCASSLLVQGMPEAFFGQGTRLTVV.

V usage is TRBV14 and J usage is TRBJ2-7, with 7 bases aligning to TRBD1. V lost 5 bases, J lost 3 bases, and 13 bases stayed unmatched. The germline CDR1 and CDR2 sequences are SGHDN and FVKESK. This CDR3 contains 16 residues. This CDR3 is CASSLDTSDRNYEQYV. The CDR3 coding sequence is TGTGCCAGCAGCTTAGATACTTCGGACAGGAACTACGAGCAGTACGTC.

V usage is TRBV24-1 and J usage is TRBJ2-3, with D perhaps TRBD2 (6 bases). CDR1 and CDR2 (germline): KGHDR, SFDVKD. The V end lost 7 bases, the J end lost 2 bases, and 15 bases lay between the germline ends. CDR3 length: 15 residues. The CDR3, as DNA: TGTGCCACCAGCCTTACCGGAGGGACCACAGATACGCAGTATTTT. Amino acid sequence: CATSLTGGTTDTQYF.

This clone was observed once. The gene calls are TRBV18 and TRBJ2-1; TRBD1 agrees at 11 bases. Germline V gene data show CDR1 as KGHSH and CDR2 as LQKENI. V lost 2 bases to trimming and J lost 7 bases; unmatched junction nucleotides: 1. This CDR3 has 14 amino acids. CDR3 bases: TGTGCCAGCTCACCAGGACAGGGGGCGAATGAGCAGTTCTTC. Translated: CASSPGQGANEQFF. The full variable domain, its missing parts supplied by reference TRBV18 and TRBJ2-1, is NAGVMQNPRHLVRRRGQEARLRCSPMKGHSHVYWYRQLPEEGLKFMVYLQKENIIDESGMPKERFSAEFPKEGPSILRIQQVVRGDSAAYFCASSPGQGANEQFFGPGTRLTVL.

The V and J genes are TRBV3-1 (or the pseudogene TRBV3-2) and TRBJ1-2; TRBD1 is a possible D gene (5 bases). Germline lookup yields CDR1 LGHDT and CDR2 YNNKEL (reference sequence). The CDR3 totals 16 residues. The V end lost 0 bases, the J end lost 6 bases, and 17 bases lay between the germline ends. The CDR3 sequence: CASSQEGRLPPHGYTF. CDR3 in DNA: TGTGCCAGCAGCCAAGAGGGGCGGCTCCCCCCACATGGCTACACCTTC.

V gene TRBV10-1 combines with J gene TRBJ2-2, with 8 nucleotides matching TRBD2. Per the germline V gene, CDR1 is WNHNN and CDR2 is SYGVQD (reference sequence). V was clipped by 0 bases and J by 6 bases; unmatched bases: 9. This CDR3 spans 17 amino acids. The CDR3 here is CASSESTGGPPSGELFF. The CDR3, as DNA: TGCGCCAGCAGTGAGTCGACGGGAGGGCCTCCATCCGGGGAGCTGTTTTTT.

The V gene is TRBV7-9, the J gene TRBJ2-1, with 8 bases fitting TRBD1. Germline values: CDR1 SEHNR, CDR2 FQNEAQ (reference sequence). The CDR3 spans 15 residues. V shed 5 bases, J shed 6 bases, and the junction held 9 bases outside the gene matches. CDR3: CASSLRTGSPNEQFF. CDR3 coding DNA: TGTGCCAGCAGCCTTCGGACAGGGTCCCCCAATGAGCAGTTCTTC. The whole variable domain, remainder taken from reference TRBV7-9 and TRBJ2-1, is DTGVSQNPRHKITKRGQNVTFRCDPISEHNRLYWYRQTLGQGPEFLTYFQNEAQLEKSRLLSDRFSAERPKGSFSTLEIQRTEQGDSAMYLCASSLRTGSPNEQFFGPGTRLTVL.

The CDR3 DNA sequence: TGCAGCGTTGGTGCGGGAGGGGTTTACGAGCAGTACGTC. It codes for CSVGAGGVYEQYV. This chain joins TRBV29-1 and TRBJ2-7; 9 nucleotides agree with TRBD2. CDR3 size: 13 residues. Trimming at V came to 4 bases and at J to 4 bases, leaving 5 bases not matched to a gene. Germline V gene sequence: CDR1 SQVTM, CDR2 ANQGSEA.

V and J are TRBV3-1 (or the pseudogene TRBV3-2) and TRBJ2-3, with a weak D call TRBD2 (5 bases). Germline CDR1 reads LGHDT; CDR2 reads YNNKEL (reference sequence). This CDR3 has 16 amino acids. Trimming shortened V by 2 bases and J by 0 bases, and 12 bases separated the two germline ends. In nucleotides, the CDR3 is TGTGCCAGCAGCCAAAGGACGAGCGGCAGCACAGATACGCAGTATTTT. It encodes CASSQRTSGSTDTQYF.

This clone was observed a single time. This chain connects TRBV7-9 to TRBJ1-2, with 11 bases fitting TRBD1. CDR1 and CDR2 from the germline V gene are SEHNR and FQNEAQ (reference sequence). The CDR3 sequence is 16 residues long. J was trimmed by 1 base and V by 3 bases; bases with no gene match: 4. CDR3 coding DNA: TGTGCCAGCAGCTTGGGACAGGGGGAAGATAACTATGGCTACACCTTC. Amino acid sequence: CASSLGQGEDNYGYTF.

The gene calls are TRBV5-5 and TRBJ2-7; 7 bases map to TRBD1. Germline values: CDR1 SGHKS, CDR2 YYEKEE (reference sequence). The CDR3 loop spans 15 amino acids. After removal of 3 bases from V and 2 bases from J, the junction contained 8 bases not matched to a gene. The CDR3 loop is CASSSSGTVTYEQYV. In nucleotides, the CDR3 is TGTGCCAGCAGCTCCTCCGGGACAGTGACCTACGAGCAGTACGTC.

The chain is built from TRBV29-1 and TRBJ1-2; TRBD1 matches 7 bases. The CDR3 runs 12 residues. Germline CDR1 SQVTM, CDR2 ANQGSEA. The V segment lost 7 bases and the J segment 4 bases; nucleotides outside the gene matches: 6. Here the CDR3 DNA reads TGCAGCGCCCCCGACAGGGCCTATGGCTACACCTTC. It encodes CSAPDRAYGYTF.

The chain couples TRBV6-2 or TRBV6-3 to TRBJ1-5; TRBD1 is a possible D gene (6 bases). Looked up from germline, CDR1 is MNHEY and CDR2 is SVGEGT. V lost 5 bases and J 4 bases, leaving 15 bases between the germline ends. There are 15 residues in the CDR3. As DNA, the CDR3 is TGTGCCAGCAGTCAACAGGGTATGGCTAATCAGCCCCAGCATTTT. Translating it yields CASSQQGMANQPQHF.

This sequence joins TRBV28 and TRBJ1-2; D is uncertain. This CDR3 has 13 amino acids. Germline V gene lookup returns CDR1 MDHEN and CDR2 SYDVKM. Trimming removed 5 bases at V and 4 bases at J, with 11 bases between. This CDR3 reads CASSPTEGYGYTF. CDR3 sequence (DNA): TGTGCCAGCAGTCCTACAGAGGGCTATGGCTACACCTTC.

This chain uses TRBV5-1 with TRBJ1-1; D not certain. The CDR3 totals 16 residues. V lost 3 bases and J lost 1, with 16 bases in between. Per germline, CDR1 SGHRS and CDR2 YFSETQ. The CDR3 DNA reads as TGCGCCAGCAGCTCGCCGAACGGACTTGGGAACACTGAAGCTTTCTTT. It translates to CASSSPNGLGNTEAFF.

J is TRBJ2-1 and V is TRBV11-2, with 8 bases lining up with TRBD2. The CDR3 length is 14 residues. The V gene end was trimmed by 8 bases and the J gene end by 1 base; junction bases not matched to a gene: 4. CDR1 is SGHAT, CDR2 FQNNGV, per germline. The CDR3 DNA sequence: TGTGCCAGCCACCGGGGGGGATCCTACAATGAGCAGTTCTTC. This encodes CASHRGGSYNEQFF.

A note on this clone: The junction departs from germline at one end; a sequencing error may be responsible. The J gene is TRBJ2-2, the V gene TRBV7-7; D might be TRBD1 (6 bases). The CDR3 consists of 16 residues. Germline V lookup: CDR1 SSHAT, CDR2 FNYEAQ (reference sequence). The CDR3 loop is CASSPHPGQNTGELFF. In DNA form, the CDR3 reads TGTGCTAGCAGCCCACACCCGGGACAGAACACCGGGGAGCTGTTTTTT.

The chain has TRBV3-1 (or the pseudogene TRBV3-2) and TRBJ2-4; 8 bases match TRBD1. V lost 4 bases to trimming and J lost 8 bases; unmatched junction nucleotides: 7. CDR3 size: 14 residues. Germline CDR1 and CDR2: LGHDT and YNNKEL (reference sequence). The CDR3 spells CASSLRTGMDIQYF. CDR3 coding DNA: TGTGCCAGCAGCCTCCGGACAGGGATGGACATTCAGTACTTC.

The V gene is TRBV19, the J gene TRBJ1-2; TRBD1 agrees at 10 bases. The CDR3 totals 15 residues. From germline, CDR1 is LNHDA and CDR2 SQIVND (reference sequence). The J segment lost 8 bases and the V segment lost 0 bases, leaving 6 bases of the junction unmatched. CDR3 DNA: TGTGCCAGTAGTATAGACCCGGGACAGGGGAGCGGCTACACCTTC. Translated: CASSIDPGQGSGYTF.

This chain links TRBV6-6 with TRBJ2-5; 10 bases align to TRBD2. The ends lost 5 bases at V and 2 bases at J; junction bases unmatched: 5. CDR1 is MNHNY and CDR2 is SVGAGI in the germline V gene (reference sequence). The CDR3 is made up of 15 amino acids. Here the CDR3 reads CASSRSSGRQETQYF. CDR3 coding DNA: TGTGCCAGCAGTCGATCTAGCGGGAGACAAGAGACCCAGTACTTC.

The chain recombines TRBV24-1 with TRBJ1-2; 7 nucleotides align to TRBD1. Losses at the gene ends were 4 bases for V and 2 bases for J; bases not matched to a gene: 12. Germline loops: CDR1 KGHDR, CDR2 SFDVKD. The CDR3 loop spans 17 amino acids. The CDR3 region is CATSDLPLGQTNYGYTF. The CDR3 nucleotides are TGTGCCACCAGTGACTTGCCGCTGGGACAGACGAACTATGGCTACACCTTC.

The chain combines TRBV27 with TRBJ2-3, with 9 bases identical to TRBD2. The CDR3 sequence is 16 residues long. Germline CDR1 reads MNHEY; CDR2 reads SMNVEV (reference sequence). The V segment lost 2 bases and the J segment 4 bases; nucleotides outside the gene matches: 7. The CDR3 DNA sequence: TGTGCCAGCAGTTTACACGGCGGGGGGGCCCCAGATACGCAGTATTTT. It yields the protein CASSLHGGGAPDTQYF.

The rearrangement joins TRBV21-1 to TRBJ2-3; the table calls TRBD2, which could not be checked here. TRBV21-1 is a pseudogene locus. The CDR3 loop spans 18 amino acids. CDR3 residues: CASRESRTSGNTGDTQYF. DNA of the CDR3: TGTGCCAGCAGAGAATCCAGGACTAGCGGGAATACTGGAGATACGCAGTATTTT.

The chain joins TRBV19 to TRBJ1-5, with a weak D call TRBD1 (6 bases). With 9 bases removed from V and 0 bases from J, the gap between germline ends came to 18 bases. Germline values: CDR1 LNHDA, CDR2 SQIVND (reference sequence). The CDR3 runs 16 residues. CDR3 protein: CASQQGSGPSNQPQHF. CDR3 coding DNA: TGTGCCAGCCAACAGGGCTCCGGCCCTAGCAATCAGCCCCAGCATTTT.

This clone was seen a single time. The V and J genes are TRBV7-3 and TRBJ1-1, with unresolved D. The germline CDR1 and CDR2 sequences are SGHTA and FQGTGA. This CDR3 contains 13 residues. The V and J ends lost 5 bases and 1 base respectively, with 8 bases between them. The chain's CDR3 is CASSMNSNTEAFF. CDR3 bases: TGTGCCAGCAGCATGAACTCGAACACTGAAGCTTTCTTT.

This clone was counted a few times. This chain links TRBV19 with TRBJ1-1, with 9 bases aligning to TRBD1. Germline lookup yields CDR1 LNHDA and CDR2 SQIVND (reference sequence). This CDR3 region has 13 residues. The trim removed 11 bases at V and 0 bases at J, leaving 4 bases unmatched. The CDR3 nucleotides read TGTGCCTGCCGGGACAGGGTGAACACTGAAGCTTTCTTT. This encodes CACRDRVNTEAFF.